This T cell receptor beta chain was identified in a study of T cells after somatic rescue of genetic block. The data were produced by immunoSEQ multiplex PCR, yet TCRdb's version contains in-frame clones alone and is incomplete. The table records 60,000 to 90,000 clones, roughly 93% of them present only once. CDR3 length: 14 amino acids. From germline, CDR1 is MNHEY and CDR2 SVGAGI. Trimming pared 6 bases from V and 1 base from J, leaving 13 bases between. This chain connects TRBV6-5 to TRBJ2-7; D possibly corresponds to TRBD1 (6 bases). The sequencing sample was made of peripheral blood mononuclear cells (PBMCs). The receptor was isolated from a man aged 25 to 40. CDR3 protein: CASSPWTASYEQYF. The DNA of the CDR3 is TGTGCCAGCAGCCCTTGGACAGCATCCTACGAGCAGTACTTC.